This entry features one T cell receptor (beta chain) sequence. The antigen is undetermined. Primers included in the PCR were 60 Vbeta and 13 Jbeta primers. Sequenced by immunoSEQ multiplex PCR; TCRdb stores in-frame clones only, minus some. The sample records 130,000 or so clones, more than 70% being singletons. Donors showed nominal health when sampled, although they likely had unrecorded immune exposures. The data were obtained in a study of cytomegalovirus exposure and HLA in healthy donors. Study context: Findings of an earlier analysis included under 140 million unique TCR beta sequences from 200 million or so T cells.

Study-wide results and caveats: It was likely that a cluster of highly shared sequence variants was a sequencing artifact. It was reportedly the case that the classifier diagnosed cytomegalovirus status with high specificity and sensitivity.

Sequences were obtained from PBMCs. The TCR comes from a man aged 45-65 years in good health and CMV-seropositive.

The CDR3 region has the DNA TGTGCCAGCAGCTTAGTAGGGGGTCGGAGCACTGAAGCTTTCTTT. Its protein is CASSLVGGRSTEAFF. V is TRBV11-3 and J is TRBJ1-1, with a weak D call TRBD1 (6 bases). Germline V gene lookup returns CDR1 SGHNT and CDR2 YENEEA. The ends were cut back, 1 base at V and 4 bases at J, with 13 bases in the middle. This CDR3 has 15 amino acids. The full variable domain, with the rest looked up from reference TRBV11-3 and TRBJ1-1, is EAGVVQSPRYKIIEKKQPVAFWCNPISGHNTLYWYLQNLGQGPELLIRYENEEAVDDSQLPKDRFSAERLKGVDSTLKIQPAELGDSAVYLCASSLVGGRSTEAFFGQGTRLTVV.